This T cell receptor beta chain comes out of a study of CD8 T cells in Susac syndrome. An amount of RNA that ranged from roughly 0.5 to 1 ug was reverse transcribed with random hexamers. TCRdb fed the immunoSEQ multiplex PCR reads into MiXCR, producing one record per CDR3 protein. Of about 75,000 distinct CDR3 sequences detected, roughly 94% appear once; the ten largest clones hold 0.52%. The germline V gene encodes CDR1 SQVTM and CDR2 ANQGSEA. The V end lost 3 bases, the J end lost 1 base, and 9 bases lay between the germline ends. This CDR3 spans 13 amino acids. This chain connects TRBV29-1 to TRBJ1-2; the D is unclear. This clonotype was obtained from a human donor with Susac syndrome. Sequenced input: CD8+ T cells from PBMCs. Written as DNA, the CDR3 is TGCAGCGTTGAGGGCAGATTTAACTATGGCTACACCTTC. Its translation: CSVEGRFNYGYTF. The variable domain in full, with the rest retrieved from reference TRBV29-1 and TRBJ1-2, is SAVISQKPSRDICQRGTSLTIQCQVDSQVTMMFWYRQQPGQSLTLIATANQGSEATYESGFVIDKFPISRPNLTFSTLTVSNMSPEDSSIYLCSVEGRFNYGYTFGSGTRLTVV.